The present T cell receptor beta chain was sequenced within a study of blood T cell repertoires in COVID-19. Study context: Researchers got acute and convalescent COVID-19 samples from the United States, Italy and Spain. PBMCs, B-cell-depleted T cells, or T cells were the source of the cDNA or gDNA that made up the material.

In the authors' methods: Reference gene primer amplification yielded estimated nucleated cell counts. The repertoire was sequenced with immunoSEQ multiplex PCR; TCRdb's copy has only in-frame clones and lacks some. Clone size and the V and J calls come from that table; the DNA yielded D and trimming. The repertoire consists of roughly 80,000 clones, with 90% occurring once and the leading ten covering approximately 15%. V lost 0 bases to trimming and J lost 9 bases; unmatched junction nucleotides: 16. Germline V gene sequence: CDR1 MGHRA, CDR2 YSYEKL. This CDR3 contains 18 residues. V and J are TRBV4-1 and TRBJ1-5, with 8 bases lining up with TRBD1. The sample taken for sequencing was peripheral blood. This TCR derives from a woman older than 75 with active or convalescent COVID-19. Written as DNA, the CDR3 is TGCGCCAGCAGCCAAGATGATACGGGCAGGGGGCTTGCACGGCCCCAGCATTTT. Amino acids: CASSQDDTGRGLARPQHF.